The 2 T cell receptor beta chains below come from one sample, sequenced in a study of radiotherapy plus CTLA-4 blockade in lung cancer. Produced via immunoSEQ multiplex PCR; TCRdb's table is partial and in-frame only. The sample shows about 97,000 clones, around 79% of them seen only once. This specimen consisted of peripheral blood, obtained from a patient treated with radiotherapy plus ipilimumab. All receptors derive from a human donor with non-small cell lung cancer who had a partial response to radiotherapy plus ipilimumab. Some clones in this sample may be carry-over from other donors' samples.

The chain uses TRBV5-1 and TRBJ2-1, with a weak D call TRBD2 (7 bases). The CDR3 is made up of 13 amino acids. Germline assignment: CDR1 SGHRS and CDR2 YFSETQ. Trimming took off 0 bases at V and 9 bases at J, with 10 bases between the two ends. The CDR3 region has the DNA TGCGCCAGCAGCTTGGCGGGGGGCACTGAGCAGTTCTTC. This translates into CASSLAGGTEQFF. The full variable domain, in which reference TRBV5-1 and TRBJ2-1 provide the parts outside the CDR3, is KAGVTQTPRYLIKTRGQQVTLSCSPISGHRSVSWYQQTPGQGLQFLFEYFSETQRNKGNFPGRFSGRQFSNSRSEMNVSTLELGDSALYLCASSLAGGTEQFFGPGTRLTVL.

The rearrangement uses TRBV5-1 and TRBJ1-5, with D possibly being TRBD1 (6 bases). The length of the CDR3 is 14 residues. In germline, CDR1 is SGHRS, CDR2 YFSETQ. The V and J ends lost 4 bases and 5 bases respectively, with 13 bases between them. Written as DNA, the CDR3 is TGCGCCAGCAGCGTGGGGGGCGGGGATCAGCCCCAGCATTTT. The encoded protein is CASSVGGGDQPQHF.